The 2 T cell receptor beta chains in this list originate from one sample, sequenced in a study of HIV-infected patients and healthy controls. The repertoire came from unfractionated whole blood and reflected all unsorted peripheral T cells. cDNA was made from 400 to 500 ng RNA using alpha and beta constant primers. Using multiplexing indices, alpha and beta chain libraries were generated apart by chain-specific third strand synthesis. TCRdb passed the 5' RACE reads through MiXCR, listing each CDR3 protein once. The table has under 15,000 distinct CDR3 sequences, about 5.1% seen once. Source material: blood. Receptor source: an adult in good health.

This clonotype was picked up many times. This sequence joins TRBV24-1 and TRBJ1-1, with D unclear. Trimming took 5 bases from V and 4 from J, leaving 10 bases between them. Germline-derived CDR1 and CDR2 are KGHDR and SFDVKD. The CDR3 loop spans 13 amino acids. The CDR3 sequence: CATSASDSTEAFF. In nucleotides, the CDR3 is TGTGCCACCAGTGCCTCGGACTCCACTGAAGCTTTCTTT.

By share of the sample, this clonotype is medium-sized. This chain connects TRBV2 to TRBJ1-6; D perhaps matches TRBD1 (6 bases). Deletions cut 5 bases from V and 6 bases from J, with 14 bases between. This CDR3 comprises 15 residues. In germline, CDR1 is SNHLY, CDR2 FYNNEI. The CDR3 DNA follows: TGTGCCAGCAGTTGGGGCAGGGGCACTAATTCACCCCTCCACTTT. Translated: CASSWGRGTNSPLHF. The variable domain in full, with the rest retrieved from reference TRBV2 and TRBJ1-6, is EPEVTQTPSHQVTQMGQEVILRCVPISNHLYFYWYRQILGQKVEFLVSFYNNEISEKSEIFDDQFSVERPDGSNFTLKIRSTKLEDSAMYFCASSWGRGTNSPLHFGNGTRLTVT.